A selection of T cell receptor beta chains follows, all from one sample in a study of T cells in Graves' hyperthyroidism and ophthalmopathy. TCRdb analysed the multiplex PCR reads with MiXCR anew, one entry per CDR3 protein. The sample has 500,000 to 800,000 distinct CDR3 sequences, roughly 14% seen once; the top ten hold around 12%. Sequenced input: blood. The receptors stem from a woman between 50 and 59 years old with Graves' ophthalmopathy. Each CDR3 is given with its conserved first and last residue.

TRBJ1-5 | 16 | TRBV12-3/TRBV12-4 | CASSSTSSGFNQPQHF
TRBJ2-5 | 15 | TRBV7-9 | CASSLTQGKGETQYF
TRBJ2-7 | 12 | TRBV19 | CASKVRGGEQYF
TRBJ2-5 | 16 | TRBV19 | CASSPDPRRSQETQYF
TRBJ1-2 | 15 | TRBV10-3 | CAITPDSRRWDGYTF
TRBJ1-5 | 17 | TRBV3-1 | CASSYQDRVYSNQPQHF
TRBJ2-1 | 15 | TRBV27 | CAARPPSGPDNEQFF
TRBJ2-1 | 16 | TRBV20-1 | CSAPGEGLAAYNEQFF
TRBJ2-7 | 13 | TRBV6-2/TRBV6-3 | CASYTSGAYEQYF
TRBJ2-2 | 15 | TRBV12-3/TRBV12-4 | CASSPGAGGTGELFF